These 22 T cell receptor beta chains were sequenced from one sample in a study of shared clonotypes between healthy human individuals. The table came from immunoSEQ multiplex PCR; TCRdb's copy has only in-frame clones and leaves some out. Of approximately 2,000,000 clones detected, 85% to 95% appear once; the ten largest clones hold 1.5% to 2%. In the naive CD8 group, cells lacked CD45RO and were positively selected for CCR7, so terminally differentiated effector memory CD45RA+ cells were left out. Sample: naive CD8+ T cells from PBMCs. These receptor sequences come from a man aged 18 to 29 in good health. Some clones in this sample may be carry-over from other donors' samples.

J is TRBJ1-1 and V is TRBV28; perhaps TRBD1 as D (5 bases). The V gene lost 6 bases and the J gene lost 0 bases, with 14 bases spanning the gap. The CDR3 covers 15 residues. Per the germline V gene, CDR1 is MDHEN and CDR2 is SYDVKM. The CDR3 protein is CASSLTGGMNTEAFF. The CDR3 DNA is TGTGCCAGCAGCCTAACCGGGGGTATGAACACTGAAGCTTTCTTT.

V is TRBV27 and J is TRBJ1-2; 9 positions match TRBD1. The V and J ends lost 5 bases and 8 bases, in that order; junction bases with no gene match: 9. This CDR3 is 14 amino acids long. Germline V CDR1 and CDR2: MNHEY, SMNVEV (reference sequence). CDR3 residues: CASSKGTGRGGYTF. In DNA, the CDR3 is TGTGCCAGCAGTAAAGGGACAGGGCGGGGAGGCTACACCTTC.

CDR3: CASSLEAGPYEQYF. CDR3 DNA sequence: TGTGCCAGCAGCTTGGAAGCGGGGCCCTACGAGCAGTACTTC. The genes are TRBV5-4 and TRBJ2-7; TRBD2 matches at 7 bases. V was pared by 0 bases and J by 2 bases, with 2 bases of the junction left unmatched. CDR1 and CDR2 from the germline V gene are SGHNT and YYREEE (reference sequence). CDR3 length: 14 residues.

The rearrangement joins TRBV5-6 to TRBJ2-6; 11 positions match TRBD1. J was trimmed by 2 bases and V by 4 bases; bases with no gene match: 5. The CDR3 is 17 residues long. Germline V gene data show CDR1 as SGHDT and CDR2 as YYEEEE. The DNA of the CDR3 is TGTGCCAGCAGCCTCGGACAGGGGGCGCCTGGGGCCAACGTCCTGACTTTC. Protein: CASSLGQGAPGANVLTF.

This clone was detected once. The V call is TRBV19, the J call TRBJ1-1, with a tentative D call TRBD1 (5 bases). This CDR3 is 15 amino acids long. CDR1 and CDR2 from the germline V gene are LNHDA and SQIVND (reference sequence). Trimming took 1 base from V and 0 from J, leaving 9 bases between them. CDR3 loop: CASSIAEGLNTEAFF. CDR3 DNA: TGTGCCAGTAGTATAGCGGAGGGACTGAACACTGAAGCTTTCTTT.

The chain employs TRBV2 and TRBJ1-4; D possibly corresponds to TRBD1 (6 bases). Germline CDR1 and CDR2: SNHLY and FYNNEI. The CDR3 runs 14 residues. Trimming stripped 6 bases from V and 3 bases from J, with 11 bases between. CDR3 nucleotides: TGTGCCAGCAGGGACAGTTTGTCTAATGAAAAACTGTTTTTT. It is translated as CASRDSLSNEKLFF.

The chain joins TRBV19 to TRBJ2-5; D is perhaps TRBD1 (5 bases). This CDR3 has 14 amino acids. The V end lost 5 bases, the J end lost 5 bases, and 15 bases lay between the germline ends. Germline CDR1 LNHDA, CDR2 SQIVND (reference sequence). This CDR3 reads CASSLYQGAETQYF. The CDR3 bases are TGTGCCAGTAGTCTATATCAGGGTGCGGAGACCCAGTACTTC.

The chain employs TRBV27 and TRBJ1-2; D uncertain. Germline-derived CDR1 and CDR2 are MNHEY and SMNVEV (reference sequence). The germline V and J ends were trimmed by 10 bases and 4 bases, with 13 bases remaining between them. The CDR3 spans 12 residues. Here the CDR3 DNA reads TGTGCCATACTCAAACACAGCTATGGCTACACCTTC. Its translation is CAILKHSYGYTF.

The chain combines TRBV7-9 with TRBJ2-3; the match to TRBD2 covers 8 bases. The CDR3 contains 19 residues. The ends lost 8 bases at V and 4 bases at J; junction bases unmatched: 23. The germline CDR1 and CDR2 sequences are SEHNR and FQNEAQ (reference sequence). The CDR3, as DNA: TGTGCCAGCCCACCATCCATAAGGACTAGCTCCGAATGGGCAGATACGCAGTATTTT. Protein sequence: CASPPSIRTSSEWADTQYF.

The rearrangement joins TRBV5-8 to TRBJ1-1; possible D gene TRBD1, 5 bases. The CDR3 extends over 14 amino acids. Trimming removed 4 bases at V and 4 bases at J, with 14 bases between. Germline V gene data show CDR1 as SGHTS and CDR2 as YDEGEE. In DNA form, the CDR3 reads TGTGCCAGCAGCCGGGACGGAGAGGTCACTGAAGCTTTCTTT. Its translation is CASSRDGEVTEAFF.

The gene calls are TRBV11-2 and TRBJ2-2, with D possibly being TRBD2 (7 bases). Germline V gene data show CDR1 as SGHAT and CDR2 as FQNNGV. V was clipped by 0 bases and J by 4 bases, with 21 bases between them. The CDR3 has 19 amino acids. This CDR3 reads CASSLESGVAGFRTGELFF. In DNA form, the CDR3 reads TGTGCCAGCAGCTTAGAGTCAGGGGTAGCGGGTTTTCGCACCGGGGAGCTGTTTTTT. The full variable domain, in which reference TRBV11-2 and TRBJ2-2 provide the parts outside the CDR3, is EAGVAQSPRYKIIEKRQSVAFWCNPISGHATLYWYQQILGQGPKLLIQFQNNGVVDDSQLPKDRFSAERLKGVDSTLKIQPAKLEDSAVYLCASSLESGVAGFRTGELFFGEGSRLTVL.

The chain recombines TRBV28 with TRBJ2-5; 9 bases map to TRBD2. The CDR3 covers 19 residues. The V gene end was trimmed by 2 bases and the J gene end by 4 bases; junction bases not matched to a gene: 17. Germline loops: CDR1 MDHEN, CDR2 SYDVKM. The CDR3 bases are TGTGCCAGCAGTTTAGTGGCGGGAGGGCCATCTAGGTTACGAGAGACCCAGTACTTC. Its protein is CASSLVAGGPSRLRETQYF. Drawing the rest from reference TRBV28 and TRBJ2-5, the complete variable domain is DVKVTQSSRYLVKRTGEKVFLECVQDMDHENMFWYRQDPGLGLRLIYFSYDVKMKEKGDIPEGYSVSREKKERFSLILESASTNQTSMYLCASSLVAGGPSRLRETQYFGPGTRLLVL.

This chain uses TRBV11-2 with TRBJ2-7; 7 nucleotides align to TRBD1. Germline assignment: CDR1 SGHAT and CDR2 FQNNGV. The V segment lost 0 bases and the J segment 1 base; nucleotides outside the gene matches: 6. There are 16 residues in the CDR3. The CDR3 loop reads CASSLDLTGLSYEQYF. The CDR3 coding sequence is TGTGCCAGCAGCTTAGATCTGACAGGGCTTTCCTACGAGCAGTACTTC.

The J gene is TRBJ2-7, the V gene TRBV27; 9 bases are a match to TRBD2. The ends lost 6 bases at V and 5 bases at J; junction bases unmatched: 11. The CDR3 runs to 15 residues. CDR1 and CDR2 from the germline V gene are MNHEY and SMNVEV (reference sequence). The chain's CDR3 is CASSPSPSGTNEQYF. Written as DNA, the CDR3 is TGTGCCAGCAGCCCCTCACCTAGCGGGACCAACGAGCAGTACTTC.

V usage is TRBV27 and J usage is TRBJ2-7; no clear D. The CDR3 spans 15 residues. V was trimmed by 1 base and J by 0 bases, leaving 10 bases between them. From germline, CDR1 is MNHEY and CDR2 SMNVEV (reference sequence). This CDR3 reads CASSLWFANSYEQYF. The CDR3 DNA follows: TGTGCCAGCAGTTTATGGTTCGCTAACTCCTACGAGCAGTACTTC.

This clone appeared a single time. The V and J genes are TRBV10-3 and TRBJ2-3; 11 bases line up with TRBD2. Unmatched junction bases numbered 5, after V lost 10 bases and J lost 2 bases. This CDR3 has 14 amino acids. Germline lookup yields CDR1 ENHRY and CDR2 SYGVKD. CDR3 loop: CATIAGGFTDTQYF. CDR3 DNA: TGTGCCACAATAGCGGGAGGGTTCACAGATACGCAGTATTTT.

The chain links TRBV5-1 to TRBJ2-1; 8 nucleotides agree with TRBD1. Trimming took 0 bases from V and 6 from J; bases not matched to a gene: 8. CDR3 length: 16 residues. Germline V gene data show CDR1 as SGHRS and CDR2 as YFSETQ. This CDR3 is CASSLDLGGTGNEQFF. CDR3 coding DNA: TGCGCCAGCAGCTTGGATCTAGGGGGGACAGGCAATGAGCAGTTCTTC.

The chain combines TRBV27 with TRBJ2-7; D possibly matches TRBD1 or TRBD2 (5 bases each). CDR3 length equals 12 residues. Germline-derived CDR1 and CDR2 are MNHEY and SMNVEV (reference sequence). V lost 3 bases to trimming and J lost 6 bases, with 9 bases between them. The CDR3 here is CASSFEGFEQYF. CDR3 nucleotides: TGTGCCAGCAGTTTTGAGGGGTTCGAGCAGTACTTC.

The chain couples TRBV5-4 to TRBJ1-1, with a possible D match to TRBD1 (5 bases). V lost 4 bases and J lost 6, with 13 bases in between. In germline, CDR1 is SGHNT, CDR2 YYREEE (reference sequence). This CDR3 has 13 amino acids. CDR3 DNA sequence: TGTGCCAGCAGCCAAGATTCCAGGGCTGAAGCTTTCTTT. Residues: CASSQDSRAEAFF.

This chain links TRBV6-6 with TRBJ2-7, with D possibly TRBD2 on 5 matching bases. Looked up from germline, CDR1 is MNHNY and CDR2 is SVGAGI (reference sequence). The V gene lost 2 bases and the J gene lost 0 bases, with 11 bases spanning the gap. The CDR3 is 15 amino acids. As DNA, the CDR3 is TGTGCCAGCAGTTACGAGGGCGCAAGCTCCTACGAGCAGTACTTC. Its translation: CASSYEGASSYEQYF.

This clone was seen just once. V and J are TRBV28 and TRBJ1-4; no firm D call. CDR1 is MDHEN and CDR2 is SYDVKM in the germline V gene. Trimming left V 7 bases short and J 2 bases short, with 14 bases between. The CDR3 has 15 residues. CDR3 protein: CASTTVVATNEKLFF. CDR3 coding DNA: TGTGCCAGCACCACAGTAGTTGCGACTAATGAAAAACTGTTTTTT.

The rearrangement joins TRBV10-1 to TRBJ2-1, with a possible D match to TRBD2 (6 bases). This CDR3 has 15 amino acids. The V and J ends lost 2 bases and 8 bases respectively, with 16 bases between them. The V gene's germline CDR1 is WNHNN and CDR2 SYGVQD (reference sequence). The CDR3 DNA is TGCGCCAGCAGTGAGGTTCTTGGGCCTAGCGATGAGCAGTTCTTC. Its protein is CASSEVLGPSDEQFF.